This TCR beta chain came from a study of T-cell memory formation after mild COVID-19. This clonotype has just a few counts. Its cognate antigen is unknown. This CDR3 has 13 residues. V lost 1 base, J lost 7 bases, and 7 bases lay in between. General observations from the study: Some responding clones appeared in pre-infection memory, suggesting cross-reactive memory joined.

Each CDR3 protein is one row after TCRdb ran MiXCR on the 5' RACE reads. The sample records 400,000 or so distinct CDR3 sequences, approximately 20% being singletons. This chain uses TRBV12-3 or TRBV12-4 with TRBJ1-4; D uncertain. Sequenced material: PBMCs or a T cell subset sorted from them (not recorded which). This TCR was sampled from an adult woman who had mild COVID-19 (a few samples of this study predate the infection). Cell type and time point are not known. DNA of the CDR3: TGTGCCAGCAGTTTAGTGGCAGCTGAAAAACTGTTTTTT. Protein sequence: CASSLVAAEKLFF.